One sample yielded the 21 T cell receptor beta chains listed below, sequenced in a study of blood T cell repertoires in COVID-19. Clones were sequenced by immunoSEQ multiplex PCR, and TCRdb holds only the in-frame ones, with some missing. The sample contains approximately 380,000 clones, roughly 91% of which appear only once. Sequencing was done on a sample of PBMCs or T cells enriched from blood (not recorded which). These receptors originate from a woman between 18 and 29 years old who had recovered from COVID-19.

The chain carries TRBV7-8 and TRBJ2-2; TRBD2 is a possible D gene (5 bases). Germline CDR1 and CDR2: SGHVS and FQNEAQ. The CDR3 runs to 15 residues. With 4 bases removed from V and 0 bases from J, the gap between germline ends came to 9 bases. CDR3 nucleotide sequence: TGTGCCAGCAGCTCCGTCGGGGCGAACACCGGGGAGCTGTTTTTT. This codes for CASSSVGANTGELFF.

The chain recombines TRBV15 with TRBJ2-3; TRBD2 aligns across 15 bases. CDR1 and CDR2 from the germline V gene are LNHNV and YYDKDF (reference sequence). The CDR3 loop spans 19 amino acids. Germline trimming cut 4 bases from V and 8 bases from J; bases unmatched to any gene: 16. DNA for the CDR3: TGTGCCACCAGCACACCCTCCTGGACTAGCGGGGGGGCCGCAGGTACGCAGTATTTT. Translated: CATSTPSWTSGGAAGTQYF.

V usage is TRBV24-1 and J usage is TRBJ2-7, with D unresolved. The V end was cut by 5 bases, the J end by 0 bases, with 10 bases between. The CDR3 has 14 residues. Germline V lookup: CDR1 KGHDR, CDR2 SFDVKD. DNA for the CDR3: TGTGCCACCAGTGCGCCAGAAAGCTCCTACGAGCAGTACTTC. Translation: CATSAPESSYEQYF.

V gene TRBV7-9 combines with J gene TRBJ2-3; the match to TRBD2 covers 8 bases. CDR3 length: 19 residues. V lost 4 bases to trimming and J lost 4 bases; unmatched junction nucleotides: 19. Per germline, CDR1 SEHNR and CDR2 FQNEAQ (reference sequence). The CDR3, as DNA: TGTGCCAGCAGCTCCCCCATAGCGGGGCCCCTCGCAACCGCAGATACGCAGTATTTT. Residues: CASSSPIAGPLATADTQYF.

The rearrangement links TRBV6-1 to TRBJ2-7, with TRBD2 matching over 8 bases. In germline, CDR1 is MNHNS, CDR2 SASEGT. The V gene end was trimmed by 3 bases and the J gene end by 0 bases; junction bases not matched to a gene: 4. This CDR3 region has 15 residues. CDR3 coding DNA: TGTGCCAGCAGTGATAGCGGGGTCCTCTCCTACGAGCAGTACTTC. Protein: CASSDSGVLSYEQYF.

The chain employs TRBV2 and TRBJ1-4; 8 bases map to TRBD1. Germline V gene sequence: CDR1 SNHLY, CDR2 FYNNEI. The ends lost 3 bases at V and 7 bases at J; junction bases unmatched: 7. The CDR3 runs 15 residues. The CDR3 sequence: CASSDRTGMVEKLFF. The CDR3 DNA sequence: TGTGCCAGCAGTGACCGGACAGGGATGGTTGAAAAACTGTTTTTT.

The chain is built from TRBV6-1 and TRBJ2-2; the D is unclear. The CDR3 sequence is 11 residues long. V was cut by 3 bases and J by 7 bases, with 3 bases left in between. Germline CDR1 reads MNHNS; CDR2 reads SASEGT. The CDR3: CASSDIGELFF. CDR3 sequence (DNA): TGTGCCAGCAGTGACATCGGGGAGCTGTTTTTT.

This chain links TRBV4-1 with TRBJ2-7; D possibly corresponds to TRBD2 (5 bases). Germline values: CDR1 MGHRA, CDR2 YSYEKL. Trimming stripped 0 bases from V and 0 bases from J, with 12 bases between. The CDR3 contains 16 residues. CDR3 residues: CASSQEGEANSYEQYF. Written as DNA, the CDR3 is TGCGCCAGCAGCCAAGAGGGAGAGGCCAACTCCTACGAGCAGTACTTC.

The chain couples TRBV2 to TRBJ2-7; 7 nucleotides line up with TRBD1. Germline-derived CDR1 and CDR2 are SNHLY and FYNNEI. V was pared by 10 bases and J by 2 bases, with 8 bases of the junction left unmatched. There are 13 residues in the CDR3. The CDR3 DNA follows: TGTGCCACCTACGGACAGGTGGCCTACGAGCAGTACTTC. This codes for CATYGQVAYEQYF.

The genes are TRBV27 and TRBJ2-1, with 11 bases aligning to TRBD2. The CDR3 has 15 residues. Trimming removed 2 bases from V and 5 bases from J; junction bases left unmatched: 2. The germline V gene has CDR1 MNHEY and CDR2 SMNVEV (reference sequence). Here the CDR3 DNA reads TGTGCCAGCAGTTTAGGGACTAGCGGAAACAATGAGCAGTTCTTC. Its protein is CASSLGTSGNNEQFF.

The chain recombines TRBV6-1 with TRBJ1-5; TRBD1 matches at 7 bases. Germline trimming cut 3 bases from V and 0 bases from J; bases unmatched to any gene: 8. The CDR3 runs to 17 residues. Germline CDR1 and CDR2: MNHNS and SASEGT. CDR3 sequence (DNA): TGTGCCAGCAGTGAGGACAGTCCAGGGGGTAGCAATCAGCCCCAGCATTTT. As protein: CASSEDSPGGSNQPQHF.

There are a few counts of this clone. The genes are TRBV2 and TRBJ2-2, with 7 bases that match TRBD1. Germline lookup yields CDR1 SNHLY and CDR2 FYNNEI. The CDR3 contains 19 residues. Losses at the gene ends were 6 bases for V and 1 base for J; bases not matched to a gene: 17. CDR3 sequence: CASRNRDSRVRGNTGELFF. CDR3 bases: TGTGCCAGCAGGAACCGGGACAGCAGGGTAAGGGGGAACACCGGGGAGCTGTTTTTT. The full variable domain, in which reference TRBV2 and TRBJ2-2 provide the parts outside the CDR3, is EPEVTQTPSHQVTQMGQEVILRCVPISNHLYFYWYRQILGQKVEFLVSFYNNEISEKSEIFDDQFSVERPDGSNFTLKIRSTKLEDSAMYFCASRNRDSRVRGNTGELFFGEGSRLTVL.

The table lists this clone with a few counts. CDR3 DNA: TGTGCCAGCAGTTTAGAATCCGGAGATGGCCCGTACTTC. This sequence encodes CASSLESGDGPYF. This chain uses TRBV12-3 or TRBV12-4 with TRBJ2-7; D gene unclear. The CDR3 has 13 residues. Trimming took off 1 base at V and 12 bases at J, with 16 bases between the two ends.

This chain connects TRBV3-1 (or the pseudogene TRBV3-2) to TRBJ2-4; 7 positions match TRBD2. CDR3 size: 18 residues. The J segment lost 3 bases and the V segment lost 4 bases, leaving 15 bases of the junction unmatched. The germline V gene encodes CDR1 LGHDT and CDR2 YNNKEL (reference sequence). DNA of the CDR3: TGTGCCAGCAGCCCGCTTTTGAGGGAGGGTTCGGGCAAAAACATTCAGTACTTC. Protein product: CASSPLLREGSGKNIQYF.

The V and J genes are TRBV19 and TRBJ2-3; 11 bases are a match to TRBD2. Losses at the gene ends were 6 bases for V and 3 bases for J; bases not matched to a gene: 5. In germline, CDR1 is LNHDA, CDR2 SQIVND (reference sequence). The CDR3 extends over 15 amino acids. The CDR3 here is CASSFLAGGTDTQYF. The CDR3 coding sequence is TGTGCCAGTAGCTTTCTAGCGGGGGGTACAGATACGCAGTATTTT.

J is TRBJ2-7 and V is TRBV27; 9 bases align to TRBD1. V dropped 2 bases and J dropped 6; count of bases not matched to a gene: 14. Germline assignment: CDR1 MNHEY and CDR2 SMNVEV (reference sequence). This CDR3 comprises 17 residues. The CDR3 sequence is CASSLVSFGDRVREQYF. In nucleotides, the CDR3 is TGTGCCAGCAGTTTAGTTTCTTTTGGGGACAGGGTACGCGAGCAGTACTTC.

The gene calls are TRBV7-2 and TRBJ1-5; no clear D gene. V gave up 2 bases and J gave up 6 bases, with 14 bases separating them. The CDR3 loop spans 15 amino acids. The germline gives CDR1 SGHTA, CDR2 FQGNSA. The DNA of the CDR3 is TGTGCCAGCAGCTTATCCGGGCTCGGGGTTCAGCCCCAGCATTTT. Protein product: CASSLSGLGVQPQHF.

DNA of the CDR3: TGTGCCTGGGATTATACAGGGGGCGACGAGCAGTACTTC. It is translated as CAWDYTGGDEQYF. V gene TRBV30 combines with J gene TRBJ2-7; 9 nucleotides match TRBD1. V shed 5 bases and J 5 bases; nucleotides not matched to a gene: 7. The CDR3 is 13 amino acids. CDR1 and CDR2 from the germline V gene are GTSNPN and SVGIG (reference sequence).

This chain links TRBV2 with TRBJ1-2; D perhaps matches TRBD1 (6 bases). The CDR3 consists of 16 residues. V was clipped by 7 bases and J by 4 bases, with 22 bases between them. Germline-derived CDR1 and CDR2 are SNHLY and FYNNEI. The CDR3 nucleotides are TGTGCCAGCATTGAGGGGGAGGTACCGTCCTCCTATGGCTACACCTTC. This encodes CASIEGEVPSSYGYTF.

V is TRBV7-9 and J is TRBJ1-6; D not certain. Germline values: CDR1 SEHNR, CDR2 FQNEAQ (reference sequence). With 3 bases removed from V and 8 bases from J, the gap between germline ends came to 5 bases. This CDR3 comprises 12 residues. The CDR3 sequence is CASSLGDSPLHF. CDR3 nucleotides: TGTGCCAGCAGCTTGGGAGATTCACCCCTCCACTTT.

Points on this clone: The same CDR3 arises from other DNA sequences in this sample as well. The rearrangement links TRBV19 to TRBJ1-6; no clear D. Germline CDR1 is LNHDA and CDR2 is SQIVND (reference sequence). Trimming removed 1 base at V and 9 bases at J, with 4 bases between. The CDR3 extends over 12 amino acids. CDR3 in amino acids: CASSIAGSPLHF. CDR3 nucleotides: TGTGCCAGTAGTATAGCAGGTTCACCCCTCCACTTT.